These T cell receptor beta chains were read from a single sample in a study of cytomegalovirus exposure and HLA in healthy donors. This table comes from immunoSEQ multiplex PCR, and its TCRdb copy is limited to in-frame clones, with some not included. The sample has 150,000 to 200,000 clones, roughly 85% seen once; the top ten hold 6.3%. The sequenced sample was PBMCs. Every receptor here comes from a man aged 40-50 years in good health and CMV-seropositive. Each CDR3 is given with its conserved first and last residue. The D gene is left open where the match is weak. Not all rows give a size; the values are once, few, many and, for expanded clones, a class.

cdr3_nt,cdr3_aa,j_call,clone_size,v_call,d_call
TGTGCCAGTAGTCTGGGTTTGGAGAACACCATATATTTT,CASSLGLENTIYF,TRBJ1-3,few,TRBV19,-
TGTGCCAGCAGATCCCGGGCTAGCGGGAGTTCGTACACCGGGGAGCTGTTTTTT,CASRSRASGSSYTGELFF,TRBJ2-2,-,TRBV27,TRBD2
TGTGCCTGGAGGACGAGCCGGGGCACTGAAGCTTTCTTT,CAWRTSRGTEAFF,TRBJ1-1,-,TRBV30,-
TGTGCCAGTAGCCGAGGAAAAGATGGGGCCAACGTCCTGACTTTC,CASSRGKDGANVLTF,TRBJ2-6,once,TRBV19,-
TGTGCCAGCAGGAGACACTCGAACACTGAAGCTTTCTTT,CASRRHSNTEAFF,TRBJ1-1,-,TRBV5-5,-
TGTGCCAGCAGTTTACCCGTCAACTATGGCTACACCTTC,CASSLPVNYGYTF,TRBJ1-2,-,TRBV28,-
TGTGCCAGCACCTGGCTAGCGGGGGAAGAGACCCAGTACTTC,CASTWLAGEETQYF,TRBJ2-5,-,TRBV2,TRBD2
TGTGCCAGCAGGGACAGGGGGCTTTATGGAAACACCATATATTTT,CASRDRGLYGNTIYF,TRBJ1-3,-,TRBV2,TRBD1
TGTGCCAGCAGCGAACCGGGTCAGCCAAATGAAAAACTGTTTTTT,CASSEPGQPNEKLFF,TRBJ1-4,-,TRBV4-2,-
TGTGCCAGCAGTTTACCACAGGGGGCCGGCTATGGCTACACCTTC,CASSLPQGAGYGYTF,TRBJ1-2,-,TRBV28,TRBD1
TGTGCCTCGACTGTTTCGGGGGACACCGGGGAGCTGTTTTTT,CASTVSGDTGELFF,TRBJ2-2,many,TRBV10-3,-
TGTGCCAGCAGTGAAGCGGGACAGGGGGCAAACACTGAAGCTTTCTTT,CASSEAGQGANTEAFF,TRBJ1-1,-,TRBV6-1,TRBD1
TGTGCCAGCAGCCCCCGGGACAGATCCTACGAGCAGTACTTC,CASSPRDRSYEQYF,TRBJ2-7,-,TRBV7-9,TRBD1
TGCGCCAGCAGCGGTAATAGCAATCAGCCCCAGCATTTT,CASSGNSNQPQHF,TRBJ1-5,-,TRBV10-1,-
TGTGCCATCAGTGAAGGGTGGGGACAGGGATCGACCGGGGAGCTGTTTTTT,CAISEGWGQGSTGELFF,TRBJ2-2,-,TRBV10-3,TRBD1
TGTGCCAGTAGTCCCAGCAGGGTAACCTACGAGCAGTACTTC,CASSPSRVTYEQYF,TRBJ2-7,-,TRBV19,-
TGTGCCAGCAGTGAGGTACAGCCTGAAGCTTTCTTT,CASSEVQPEAFF,TRBJ1-1,-,TRBV2,-
TGTGCCAGCAGCTTGTACGCGGGGGGGACTGAAGCTTTCTTT,CASSLYAGGTEAFF,TRBJ1-1,-,TRBV11-2,-
TGTGCAAGTCGCTTAAATGCGTCCCCCCCGGCCTACGAGCAGTACTTC,CASRLNASPPAYEQYF,TRBJ2-7,-,TRBV12-2,-
TGTGCCAGCAGCCCCCCCCGGTCGAGAGGCCACGAGCAGTACTTC,CASSPPRSRGHEQYF,TRBJ2-7,-,TRBV14,-